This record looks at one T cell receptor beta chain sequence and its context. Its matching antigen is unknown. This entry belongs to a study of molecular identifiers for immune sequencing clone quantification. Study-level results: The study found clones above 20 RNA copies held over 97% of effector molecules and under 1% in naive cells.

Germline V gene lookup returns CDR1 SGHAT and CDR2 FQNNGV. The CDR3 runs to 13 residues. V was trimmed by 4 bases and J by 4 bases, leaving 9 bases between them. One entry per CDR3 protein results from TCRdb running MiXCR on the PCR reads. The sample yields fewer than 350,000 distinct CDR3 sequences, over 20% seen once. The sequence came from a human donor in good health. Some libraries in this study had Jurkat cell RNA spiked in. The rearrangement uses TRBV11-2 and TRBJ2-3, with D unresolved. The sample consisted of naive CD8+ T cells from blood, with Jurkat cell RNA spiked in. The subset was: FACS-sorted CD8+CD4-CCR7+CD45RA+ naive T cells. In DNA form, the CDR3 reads TGTGCCAGCAGCTCCTCCTTATCAGATACGCAGTATTTT. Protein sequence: CASSSSLSDTQYF.